This TCR beta chain originates from a study of T cells in Graves' hyperthyroidism and ophthalmopathy. Study overall: Once the initial diagnosis was made, peripheral blood was obtained before any treatment.

Germline V gene sequence: CDR1 SQVTM, CDR2 ANQGSEA. V was shortened by 5 bases and J by 6 bases, with 7 bases between the two germline ends. The CDR3 is 11 residues long. General observations from the study: Through a model of 13 V-J features, ophthalmopathy was separated from stable hyperthyroidism.

Ten or more counts support this clonotype. Its cognate antigen is unknown. TCR beta CDR3 sequences were amplified from RNA transcripts. First-round RT-PCR of the TCR CDR3 relied on the HTBI primer set. TCRdb passed the multiplex PCR reads through MiXCR, listing each CDR3 protein once. Found here are under 450,000 distinct CDR3 sequences, about 15% of them singletons; the top ten hold around a third. The sequencing input was blood. The rearrangement joins TRBV29-1 to TRBJ2-2; no clear D gene. The receptor was derived from a woman in her twenties or thirties with Graves' hyperthyroidism that later progressed to Graves' ophthalmopathy. DNA for the CDR3: TGCAGCGTTCCCCTATCCGGGGAGCTGTTTTTT. Translating gives CSVPLSGELFF.